This T cell receptor (beta chain) was captured in a study of T cell responses to AZD1222 COVID-19 vaccine. Study results and limitations: Nearly half of the spike-specific TCRs reportedly recognize variant regions that carry no mutations. Once two AZD1222 doses were given, Spike-specific TCR breadth and depth went up. Samples come after the peak T cell response, not at day 14. It should be noted that donors were predominantly white British and more often female, and clonal diversity was possibly underestimated.

The repertoire was sequenced with immunoSEQ multiplex PCR; TCRdb's copy has only in-frame clones and lacks some. The sample has 85,000 to 95,000 clones; 70% to 90% are singletons. This clone was detected only a few times. Its antigen is as yet unknown. Looked up from germline, CDR1 is SGDLS and CDR2 is YYNGEE. The CDR3 is made up of 17 amino acids. Unmatched junction bases numbered 13, after V lost 4 bases and J lost 3 bases. The sequence was collected from an adult who received the AZD1222 COVID-19 vaccine. The chain uses TRBV9 and TRBJ2-7, with TRBD2 matching over 10 bases. Sequencing was performed on peripheral blood, taken 28 days after the second AZD1222 dose. The CDR3 loop reads CASSPRSSGGSYYEQYF. The DNA for the CDR3 is TGTGCCAGCAGCCCCCGTAGTAGCGGGGGGAGCTACTACGAGCAGTACTTC.